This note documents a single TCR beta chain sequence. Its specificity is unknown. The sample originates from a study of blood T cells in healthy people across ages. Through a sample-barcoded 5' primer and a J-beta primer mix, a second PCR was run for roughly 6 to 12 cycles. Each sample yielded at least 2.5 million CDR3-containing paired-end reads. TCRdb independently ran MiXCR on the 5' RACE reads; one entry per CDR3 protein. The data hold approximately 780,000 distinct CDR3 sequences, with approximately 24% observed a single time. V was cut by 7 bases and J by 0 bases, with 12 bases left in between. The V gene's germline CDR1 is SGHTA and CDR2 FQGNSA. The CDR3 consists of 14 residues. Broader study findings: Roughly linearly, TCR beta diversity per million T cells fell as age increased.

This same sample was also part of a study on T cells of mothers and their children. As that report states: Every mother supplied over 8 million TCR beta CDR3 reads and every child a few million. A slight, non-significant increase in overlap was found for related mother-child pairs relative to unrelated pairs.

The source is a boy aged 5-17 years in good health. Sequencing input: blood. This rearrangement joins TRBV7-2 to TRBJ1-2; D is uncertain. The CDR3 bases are TGTGCCAGCAAAGGAGAGCGCACTAACTATGGCTACACCTTC. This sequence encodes CASKGERTNYGYTF.